A single sample gave rise to the 12 T cell receptor beta chains below, sequenced in a study of CD8+CD57+ T cells in acquired aplastic anemia (dated by TCRdb to 2017 to 2018). The sequencing machine was an Illumina HiSeq 2000. Genomic DNA was used as template for profiling of TCR beta VDJ combinations and CDR3 sequences. Using fastp trimming at Q25 and MiXCR clonotype assembly, TCRdb reanalyzed the public sequencing data and kept in-frame beta chains. Each CDR3 protein appears once, grouped with its most common genes and DNA. The sample table contains 200,000 to 250,000 distinct CDR3 sequences; only one count was recorded for around 63% of them. 25% to 30% of the sample lies in the top ten. Source material: sorted CD4+, CD8+, or CD8+CD57+ T cells (not recorded which) from PBMCs. These receptors all stem from a human donor in good health.

This sequence joins TRBV2 and TRBJ2-7; D may be TRBD2 (6 bases). The length of the CDR3 is 13 residues. V was trimmed by 6 bases and J by 6 bases, leaving 15 bases between them. Germline V gene sequence: CDR1 SNHLY, CDR2 FYNNEI. The CDR3 DNA is TGTGCCAGCAGGGGGACTGTTCGGGGCGAGCAGTACTTC. It specifies CASRGTVRGEQYF.

The V call is TRBV5-8, the J call TRBJ1-6; D not certain. Germline CDR1 is SGHTS and CDR2 is YDEGEE. V was shortened by 4 bases and J by 9 bases, with 17 bases between the two germline ends. This CDR3 has 15 residues. This CDR3 is CASSQGWISGSPLHF. The CDR3 DNA reads as TGTGCCAGCAGCCAAGGGTGGATAAGCGGTTCACCCCTCCACTTT.

This clonotype was counted a single time. The gene calls are TRBV7-9 and TRBJ2-5; 10 bases are a match to TRBD2. The trim removed 3 bases at V and 1 base at J, leaving 2 bases unmatched. This CDR3 comprises 15 residues. Germline values: CDR1 SEHNR, CDR2 FQNEAQ (reference sequence). The CDR3 reads CASSFSGGPQETQYF. Written as DNA, the CDR3 is TGTGCCAGCAGCTTTAGCGGGGGGCCCCAAGAGACCCAGTACTTC.

The CDR3 sequence: CASSIGTAQYSNQPQHF. CDR3 in DNA: TGTGCCAGTAGTATAGGCACGGCCCAATATAGCAATCAGCCCCAGCATTTT. This sequence joins TRBV19 and TRBJ1-5; no clear D. Germline values: CDR1 LNHDA, CDR2 SQIVND (reference sequence). CDR3 length: 17 amino acids. Trimming took off 1 base at V and 0 bases at J, with 13 bases between the two ends. Together with reference TRBV19 and TRBJ1-5, the CDR3 gives the full variable domain: DGGITQSPKYLFRKEGQNVTLSCEQNLNHDAMYWYRQDPGQGLRLIYYSQIVNDFQKGDIAEGYSVSREKKESFPLTVTSAQKNPTAFYLCASSIGTAQYSNQPQHFGDGTRLSIL.

This chain connects TRBV19 to TRBJ2-1; 7 bases line up with TRBD1. This CDR3 is 16 amino acids long. V was pared by 4 bases and J by 4 bases, with 10 bases of the junction left unmatched. The germline V gene has CDR1 LNHDA and CDR2 SQIVND (reference sequence). CDR3 coding DNA: TGTGCCAGTAGTACTCGACAGGGATTGGATTACAATGAGCAGTTCTTC. The encoded protein is CASSTRQGLDYNEQFF.

This clonotype occurred a few times. The V and J genes are TRBV5-1 and TRBJ2-7; tentative D call: TRBD1 (5 bases). CDR1 and CDR2 from the germline V gene are SGHRS and YFSETQ. CDR3 size: 15 residues. V was cut by 0 bases and J by 0 bases, with 10 bases left in between. In DNA, the CDR3 is TGCGCCAGCAGCTTGGTTGGGGCCCCCTCCTACGAGCAGTACTTC. This encodes CASSLVGAPSYEQYF.

This clonotype was found a few times. This chain links TRBV29-1 with TRBJ1-1, with D hard to call. V was trimmed by 8 bases and J by 4 bases, leaving 11 bases between them. This CDR3 spans 11 amino acids. Per the germline V gene, CDR1 is SQVTM and CDR2 is ANQGSEA. CDR3 bases: TGCAGCCAAGCCGTAGGCACTGAAGCTTTCTTT. Protein: CSQAVGTEAFF. Based on the CDR3 plus reference TRBV29-1 and TRBJ1-1, the full variable domain is SAVISQKPSRDICQRGTSLTIQCQVDSQVTMMFWYRQQPGQSLTLIATANQGSEATYESGFVIDKFPISRPNLTFSTLTVSNMSPEDSSIYLCSQAVGTEAFFGQGTRLTVV.

The sample holds a few counts of this clonotype. V is TRBV2 and J is TRBJ2-2, with D perhaps matching TRBD1 (5 bases). The germline V and J ends were trimmed by 6 bases and 1 base, with 9 bases remaining between them. The CDR3 is 14 residues long. CDR1 and CDR2 from the germline V gene are SNHLY and FYNNEI. CDR3 amino acids: CASRGRVNTGELFF. DNA for the CDR3: TGTGCCAGCAGGGGCAGGGTGAACACCGGGGAGCTGTTTTTT.

The genes are TRBV5-1 and TRBJ1-2; D may be TRBD1 (6 bases). V shed 8 bases and J shed 4 bases, with 18 bases lying between them. The CDR3 is 14 amino acids. Germline V lookup: CDR1 SGHRS, CDR2 YFSETQ. CDR3 in DNA: TGCGCCAGTGCGGCAGGGGATCGGGTCTATGGCTACACCTTC. Amino acids: CASAAGDRVYGYTF.

The chain carries TRBV11-3 and TRBJ2-5; unclear D gene. Trimming pared 0 bases from V and 1 base from J, leaving 15 bases between. The germline V gene encodes CDR1 SGHNT and CDR2 YENEEA. This CDR3 has 17 amino acids. CDR3 sequence reads: CASSLDSLRLFQETQYF. The CDR3 DNA reads as TGTGCCAGCAGCTTAGACTCTTTGCGTCTCTTCCAAGAGACCCAGTACTTC.

This rearrangement joins TRBV7-2 to TRBJ2-4; D is possibly TRBD1 or TRBD2 (5 bases each). CDR3 size: 16 residues. V was trimmed by 3 bases and J by 4 bases, leaving 16 bases between them. In germline, CDR1 is SGHTA, CDR2 FQGNSA. The CDR3 sequence: CASSFWSGTQKNIQYF. The CDR3 DNA follows: TGTGCCAGCAGCTTCTGGAGTGGGACGCAGAAAAACATTCAGTACTTC.

J is TRBJ1-2 and V is TRBV2, with a possible D match to TRBD1 (5 bases). The CDR3 totals 16 residues. Germline loops: CDR1 SNHLY, CDR2 FYNNEI. The germline V and J ends were trimmed by 4 bases and 0 bases, with 15 bases remaining between them. CDR3 region: CASSGTHVGPNYGYTF. DNA of the CDR3: TGTGCCAGCAGTGGAACCCACGTGGGGCCTAACTATGGCTACACCTTC.